This record looks at one TCR beta chain sequence and its context. Antigen: not known. Generated by immunoSEQ multiplex PCR, the TCRdb table keeps only in-frame clones and is missing some. Found here are 13,000 or so clones, roughly 85% of them singletons; the top ten hold more than 10%. These data are taken from a study of STAT3 mutations in large granular lymphocyte leukemia. Study-wide points: Every T-LGLL patient had at least one immunodominant TCRbeta clonotype.

J was trimmed by 2 bases and V by 2 bases; bases with no gene match: 14. Germline loops: CDR1 GTSNPN, CDR2 SVGIG (reference sequence). The CDR3 has 17 amino acids. The chain is built from TRBV30 and TRBJ1-2; 7 bases align to TRBD1. The clonotype comes from a human donor with T large granular lymphocyte leukemia. Some clones in this sample may be carry-over from other donors' samples. The source material was PBMCs. The CDR3 is CAWSRQGPPEGNYGYTF. Here the CDR3 DNA reads TGTGCCTGGAGTAGACAGGGTCCTCCTGAGGGCAACTATGGCTACACCTTC. Together with reference TRBV30 and TRBJ1-2, the CDR3 gives the full variable domain: SQTIHQWPATLVQPVGSPLSLECTVEGTSNPNLYWYRQAAGRGLQLLFYSVGIGQISSEVPQNLSASRPQDRQFILSSKKLLLSDSGFYLCAWSRQGPPEGNYGYTFGSGTRLTVV.